These T cell receptor beta chains were read from a single sample in a study of shared clonotypes between healthy human individuals. Sequenced by immunoSEQ multiplex PCR; TCRdb stores in-frame clones only, minus some. This sample has millions of clones; roughly 94% occur once, and the top ten carry 0.13%. Input material: naive CD4+ T cells sorted from blood. The source is a young man in good health. Each CDR3 is given with its conserved first and last residue. Fields, in order: clone size, V gene, J gene, D gene, CDR3 protein, CDR3 DNA. The D gene is left open where the match is weak. Clone size is stated in some rows and not others, as once, few, many or a class when expanded.

abundance: -; v_gene: TRBV11-2; j_gene: TRBJ2-3; d_gene: -; CDR3aa: CASSLGLASTDTQYF; CDR3nt: TGTGCCAGCAGCTTAGGTCTCGCGAGCACAGATACGCAGTATTTT
abundance: -; v_gene: TRBV11-2; j_gene: TRBJ2-5; d_gene: TRBD2; CDR3aa: CASSLRGLAGEKTQYF; CDR3nt: TGTGCCAGCAGCTTAAGGGGTCTAGCGGGGGAGAAGACCCAGTACTTC
abundance: -; v_gene: TRBV11-2; j_gene: TRBJ1-1; d_gene: -; CDR3aa: CASSLGANTEAFF; CDR3nt: TGTGCCAGCAGCTTAGGAGCGAACACTGAAGCTTTCTTT
abundance: -; v_gene: TRBV5-1; j_gene: TRBJ2-1; d_gene: -; CDR3aa: CASSLGQTNYNEQFF; CDR3nt: TGCGCCAGCAGCTTGGGACAGACTAACTACAATGAGCAGTTCTTC
abundance: -; v_gene: TRBV10-3; j_gene: TRBJ2-7; d_gene: TRBD2; CDR3aa: CAISPLAGGLSYEQYF; CDR3nt: TGTGCCATCAGCCCACTAGCGGGAGGCCTCTCCTACGAGCAGTACTTC
abundance: -; v_gene: TRBV5-1; j_gene: TRBJ2-6; d_gene: TRBD1; CDR3aa: CASSQGALSSGANVLTF; CDR3nt: TGCGCCAGCAGCCAGGGGGCACTGAGCTCTGGGGCCAACGTCCTGACTTTC
abundance: once; v_gene: TRBV18; j_gene: TRBJ1-4; d_gene: -; CDR3aa: CASSRDIYEKLFF; CDR3nt: TGTGCCAGCTCACGCGACATATATGAAAAACTGTTTTTT
abundance: -; v_gene: TRBV9; j_gene: TRBJ2-1; d_gene: TRBD2; CDR3aa: CASSSRGLAGDNEQFF; CDR3nt: TGTGCCAGCAGCTCTAGGGGCCTAGCGGGGGACAATGAGCAGTTCTTC
abundance: -; v_gene: TRBV27; j_gene: TRBJ2-7; d_gene: -; CDR3aa: CASSSTAGYEQYF; CDR3nt: TGTGCCAGCAGTTCGACGGCCGGCTACGAGCAGTACTTC
abundance: many; v_gene: TRBV7-9; j_gene: TRBJ1-2; d_gene: -; CDR3aa: CASSSLQGLDGYTF; CDR3nt: TGTGCCAGCAGCTCTCTCCAGGGGCTGGATGGCTACACCTTC
abundance: -; v_gene: TRBV19; j_gene: TRBJ2-6; d_gene: TRBD1; CDR3aa: CASQTGGQSGANVLTF; CDR3nt: TGTGCCAGCCAAACAGGGGGACAATCCGGGGCCAACGTCCTGACTTTC
abundance: -; v_gene: TRBV27; j_gene: TRBJ1-2; d_gene: TRBD1; CDR3aa: CASSAYLSGTGGYYGYTF; CDR3nt: TGTGCCAGCAGTGCCTATCTCTCCGGGACAGGGGGATACTATGGCTACACCTTC
abundance: -; v_gene: TRBV6-1; j_gene: TRBJ2-2; d_gene: -; CDR3aa: CASRGREAGELFF; CDR3nt: TGTGCCAGCAGGGGGCGCGAAGCCGGGGAGCTGTTTTTT
abundance: -; v_gene: TRBV5-1; j_gene: TRBJ1-1; d_gene: -; CDR3aa: CASSPDRPNEAFF; CDR3nt: TGCGCCAGCAGCCCGGACAGACCGAATGAAGCTTTCTTT
abundance: -; v_gene: TRBV18; j_gene: TRBJ1-5; d_gene: TRBD1; CDR3aa: CASSPGQQNQPQHF; CDR3nt: TGTGCCAGCTCACCGGGACAGCAAAATCAGCCCCAGCATTTT
abundance: -; v_gene: TRBV30; j_gene: TRBJ1-5; d_gene: -; CDR3aa: CAWSVLGSGNQPQHF; CDR3nt: TGTGCCTGGAGTGTACTAGGGTCGGGCAATCAGCCCCAGCATTTT
abundance: -; v_gene: TRBV9; j_gene: TRBJ2-7; d_gene: TRBD1; CDR3aa: CASSADRGTDYEQYF; CDR3nt: TGTGCCAGCAGCGCGGACAGGGGGACCGACTACGAGCAGTACTTC
abundance: -; v_gene: TRBV6-1; j_gene: TRBJ2-5; d_gene: TRBD1; CDR3aa: CASRRTGGQETQYF; CDR3nt: TGTGCCAGCAGAAGGACAGGGGGCCAAGAGACCCAGTACTTC
abundance: -; v_gene: TRBV5-1; j_gene: TRBJ1-4; d_gene: TRBD1; CDR3aa: CASRSTGTTTNEKLFF; CDR3nt: TGCGCCAGCAGGTCGACAGGGACTACAACTAATGAAAAACTGTTTTTT
abundance: -; v_gene: TRBV15; j_gene: TRBJ2-1; d_gene: -; CDR3aa: CATSRDAGALYNEQFF; CDR3nt: TGTGCCACCAGCAGGGACGCGGGGGCACTCTACAATGAGCAGTTCTTC
abundance: -; v_gene: TRBV28; j_gene: TRBJ1-2; d_gene: TRBD1; CDR3aa: CASSLGQGRGYTF; CDR3nt: TGTGCCAGCAGTTTGGGACAGGGACGCGGCTACACCTTC
abundance: -; v_gene: TRBV28; j_gene: TRBJ2-5; d_gene: TRBD1; CDR3aa: CASSFYGRQGETQYF; CDR3nt: TGTGCCAGCAGTTTCTACGGTAGACAGGGCGAGACCCAGTACTTC
abundance: -; v_gene: TRBV28; j_gene: TRBJ2-5; d_gene: -; CDR3aa: CASRRDERTQYF; CDR3nt: TGTGCCAGCAGAAGGGACGAACGGACCCAGTACTTC
abundance: -; v_gene: TRBV27; j_gene: TRBJ1-1; d_gene: -; CDR3aa: CASSLSPNTEAFF; CDR3nt: TGTGCCAGCAGTTTATCGCCGAACACTGAAGCTTTCTTT
abundance: -; v_gene: TRBV7-6; j_gene: TRBJ1-5; d_gene: TRBD1; CDR3aa: CASSPGQGGNQPQHF; CDR3nt: TGTGCCAGCAGTCCCGGACAGGGAGGAAATCAGCCCCAGCATTTT
abundance: once; v_gene: TRBV5-5; j_gene: TRBJ1-2; d_gene: -; CDR3aa: CASSRTLQNNYGYTF; CDR3nt: TGTGCCAGCAGCCGCACTTTGCAGAATAACTATGGCTACACCTTC
abundance: -; v_gene: TRBV28; j_gene: TRBJ1-5; d_gene: -; CDR3aa: CASTPSLEPQHF; CDR3nt: TGTGCCAGCACACCCTCATTAGAGCCCCAGCATTTT
abundance: -; v_gene: TRBV12-5; j_gene: TRBJ2-5; d_gene: TRBD2; CDR3aa: CASGLGGTSKQETQYF; CDR3nt: TGTGCTAGTGGTTTGGGCGGGACTAGCAAACAAGAGACCCAGTACTTC
abundance: -; v_gene: TRBV9; j_gene: TRBJ2-3; d_gene: TRBD2; CDR3aa: CASSPGLAPRGADTQYF; CDR3nt: TGTGCCAGCAGCCCAGGACTCGCACCACGGGGGGCAGATACGCAGTATTTT